These 9 T cell receptor beta chains were all obtained from the same sample, sequenced in a study of T-cell memory formation after mild COVID-19. TCRdb reanalysed the 5' RACE reads using MiXCR and keeps one entry per CDR3 protein. Among some 130,000 distinct CDR3 sequences listed, approximately 15% were seen once. Material for sequencing was PBMCs or a T cell subset sorted from them (not recorded which). The receptor set was obtained from an adult woman who had mild COVID-19 (a few samples of this study predate the infection). Cell type and time point are not known.

The chain carries TRBV6-5 and TRBJ1-2; D is unclear. The CDR3 loop spans 13 amino acids. Trimming shortened V by 2 bases and J by 6 bases, and 10 bases separated the two germline ends. Germline assignment: CDR1 MNHEY and CDR2 SVGAGI. CDR3 in amino acids: CASSYRHGDGYTF. CDR3 sequence (DNA): TGTGCCAGCAGTTACAGACATGGGGATGGCTACACCTTC.

This clonotype was observed a few times. The J gene is TRBJ1-5, the V gene TRBV7-6, with D possibly being TRBD1 (5 bases). Trimming removed 0 bases from V and 7 bases from J, with 19 bases in between. Germline V gene lookup returns CDR1 SGHVS and CDR2 FNYEAQ. CDR3 length: 17 amino acids. CDR3 in DNA: TGTGCCAGCAGCTTAGCGTCATCGGCAGGGTCTCTACAGCCCCAGCATTTT. It is translated as CASSLASSAGSLQPQHF.

This clonotype was seen a few times. The V call is TRBV4-1, the J call TRBJ2-7, with 7 bases identical to TRBD2. Trimming cost V 4 bases and J 5 bases; bases outside gene matches: 17. This CDR3 has 17 amino acids. Germline CDR1 is MGHRA and CDR2 is YSYEKL. The CDR3 DNA follows: TGCGCCAGCAGCCCTACTGCCGGCGCGGGGGTATACGACGAGCAGTACTTC. Translation gives CASSPTAGAGVYDEQYF.

This clonotype was observed a few times. V gene TRBV7-2 combines with J gene TRBJ2-4; TRBD2 agrees at 13 bases. The V gene's germline CDR1 is SGHTA and CDR2 FQGNSA. V trimming: 5 bases; J trimming: 9 bases; junction bases outside the gene matches: 4. The CDR3 sequence is 14 residues long. In nucleotides, the CDR3 is TGTGCCAGCAGCCGGACTAGCGGGAGTGGCATTCAGTACTTC. Its protein is CASSRTSGSGIQYF. Full variable domain (outside the CDR3, taken from reference TRBV7-2 and TRBJ2-4): GAGVSQSPSNKVTEKGKDVELRCDPISGHTALYWYRQSLGQGLEFLIYFQGNSAPDKSGLPSDRFSAERTGGSVSTLTIQRTQQEDSAVYLCASSRTSGSGIQYFGAGTRLSVL.

The chain carries TRBV7-9 and TRBJ2-5, with D uncertain. The germline V gene encodes CDR1 SEHNR and CDR2 FQNEAQ (reference sequence). V shed 4 bases and J shed 8 bases, with 20 bases lying between them. The CDR3 consists of 15 residues. The CDR3 region is CASSSTPDGGLTQYF. The CDR3 bases are TGTGCCAGCAGCTCGACCCCAGATGGTGGATTAACCCAGTACTTC.

This clonotype has only a few counts. The chain employs TRBV29-1 and TRBJ2-7, with D perhaps matching TRBD1 (5 bases). Germline V CDR1 and CDR2: SQVTM, ANQGSEA. Trimming took off 5 bases at V and 3 bases at J, with 17 bases between the two ends. This CDR3 has 14 residues. The CDR3 region is CSVLPQGTYYEQYF. CDR3 sequence (DNA): TGCAGCGTTCTTCCTCAGGGTACCTACTACGAGCAGTACTTC.

V gene TRBV15 combines with J gene TRBJ2-6; TRBD2 is a possible D gene (5 bases). Germline V CDR1 and CDR2: LNHNV, YYDKDF (reference sequence). V lost 9 bases, J lost 1 base, and 10 bases lay in between. The length of the CDR3 is 14 residues. CDR3 protein: CATKEGSGANVLTF. CDR3 nucleotides: TGTGCCACTAAAGAGGGTTCTGGGGCCAACGTCCTGACTTTC.

This clonotype was seen a handful of times. The J gene is TRBJ1-1, the V gene TRBV10-3; weak D call: TRBD1 (6 bases). Between the trimmed V and J ends, which lost 2 bases and 1 base, there was a span of 17 bases. CDR3 length: 17 amino acids. CDR1 is ENHRY, CDR2 SYGVKD, per germline. As DNA, the CDR3 is TGTGCCATCAGTGAGAGGTGGTCGGGGGCGGGGAACACTGAAGCTTTCTTT. Translating gives CAISERWSGAGNTEAFF.

The chain uses TRBV5-1 and TRBJ2-1; a possible D gene is TRBD1 (5 bases). V was trimmed by 0 bases and J by 9 bases, leaving 13 bases between them. Per the germline V gene, CDR1 is SGHRS and CDR2 is YFSETQ. This CDR3 has 14 residues. The DNA for the CDR3 is TGCGCCAGCAGCTTGGGTGGGGCGGCGACTGAGCAGTTCTTC. This translates into CASSLGGAATEQFF.